A selection of T cell receptor beta chains follows, all from one sample in a study of blood T cells in healthy people across ages. Using its own MiXCR run on the 5' RACE reads, TCRdb lists one record per CDR3 protein. The sample consists of 1.5 million to 2 million distinct CDR3 sequences, approximately 30% of them appearing once. Source material: blood. These receptors originate from a woman between 25 and 40 years old in good health. Each CDR3 is given with its conserved first and last residue. A D gene is named only where the DNA matches it firmly. Clone size is shown for a subset of rows, as once, few, many or a class of expanded clone.

clone_size d_call j_call v_call cdr3_nt cdr3_aa
. TRBD1 TRBJ1-5 TRBV30 TGTGCCTGGAGGGGACAGTTGGGCCAGCCCCAGCATTTT CAWRGQLGQPQHF
many . TRBJ2-4 TRBV12-3/TRBV12-4 TGTGCCAGCAGTTGGCTGGGGGTTCCCATTCAGTACTTC CASSWLGVPIQYF
many . TRBJ1-2 TRBV20-1 TGCAGTGCTAGAGGGCAAAGGGGGTACGGCTACACCTTC CSARGQRGYGYTF
. . TRBJ2-7 TRBV18 TGTGCCAGCTCACCGTATGGCAGGGGAAGCGAGCAGTACTTC CASSPYGRGSEQYF
. . TRBJ2-7 TRBV4-3 TGCGCCAGCAGCCAAGGTTGGGGCAGTAACGAGCAGCACTTC CASSQGWGSNEQHF
. TRBD1 TRBJ2-3 TRBV29-1 TGCAGCGTTGGGGACAGGGACCGTGCGCAGTATTTT CSVGDRDRAQYF
few . TRBJ2-1 TRBV5-6 TGTGCCGGCAGCTTGGCACAGGGAGTCTACAATGAGCAGTTCTTC CAGSLAQGVYNEQFF
. TRBD1 TRBJ2-2 TRBV10-3 TGTGCCATCAGTTCCGGGACAGGGGGAAGCGGGGAGCTGTTTTTT CAISSGTGGSGELFF
. TRBD1 TRBJ1-1 TRBV5-1 TGCGCCAGCAGCCCAGGACAGGGGCTGTCGAACACTGAAGCTTTCTTT CASSPGQGLSNTEAFF
few . TRBJ1-2 TRBV20-1 TGCAGTGCTAGCCCTAAACAGTTTTATGGCTACACCTTC CSASPKQFYGYTF
. TRBD1 TRBJ1-3 TRBV5-1 TGCGCCAGCAGCTTGGGGGGGACAGTCTCTGGAAACACCATATATTTT CASSLGGTVSGNTIYF
many . TRBJ2-1 TRBV4-1 TGCGCCAGCAGCCAAGATCTCTCGGTCTACAATGAGCAGTTCTTC CASSQDLSVYNEQFF
many . TRBJ2-6 TRBV7-2 TGTGCCAGCAACCCCAGTGGGGGAGGGGGTTATATCCTGACTTTC CASNPSGGGGYILTF
few TRBD2 TRBJ2-4 TRBV3-1 TGTGCCAGCAGCCAAGATCGTGGCGGGGGGTTCCCCTACAATGAGCAGTACTTC CASSQDRGGGFPYNEQYF
. . TRBJ2-3 TRBV6-2/TRBV6-3 TGTGCCAGCAGTTTTAGGGCCAAGCAGAGAAGCACAGATACGCAGTATTTT CASSFRAKQRSTDTQYF
. . TRBJ1-2 TRBV12-3/TRBV12-4 TGTGCCAGCAGCCAGGGACATCCCACGGGCTACACCTTC CASSQGHPTGYTF
. TRBD2 TRBJ2-4 TRBV7-9 TGTGCCAGCAGCCCAAGCGGGGCGCTCGGAGGATCCAAAAACATTCAGTACTTC CASSPSGALGGSKNIQYF
few . TRBJ2-1 TRBV5-6 TGTGCCAGCAGCCAGGGGTTGTCGGGTGAGCAGTTCTTC CASSQGLSGEQFF
many . TRBJ2-4 TRBV6-6 TGTGCCAGCTTACACTCTGTAGGAAACATTCAGTACTTC CASLHSVGNIQYF
. TRBD1 TRBJ2-7 TRBV28 TGTGCCAGCAGTCCTCGAGGACAGGGGTCTCTCGAGCAGTACTTC CASSPRGQGSLEQYF
. . TRBJ1-2 TRBV30 TGTGCCTGGAGTGTGATCAGCGACCATGGCTACACCTTC CAWSVISDHGYTF
once TRBD1 TRBJ2-7 TRBV7-2 TGTGCCAGCAGCTATAGGTCCGGGACAGAATACGAGCAGTACTTC CASSYRSGTEYEQYF
. . TRBJ1-1 TRBV29-1 TGCAGCGTTGAACCCCGGGGGACACCCATCCTACGCGCTGAAGCTTTCTTT CSVEPRGTPILRAEAFF
. . TRBJ1-1 TRBV12-3/TRBV12-4 TGTGCCAGCGGGAAGGTATACACTGAAGCTTTCTTT CASGKVYTEAFF
. . TRBJ1-2 TRBV20-1 TGCAGTGCGGTTAGATACACCGGGGACTATAGCTACACCTTC CSAVRYTGDYSYTF
many . TRBJ2-5 TRBV5-1 TGTGCCAGCAGTCGTGGAGGGGGTCAAGAGACCCAGTACTTC CASSRGGGQETQYF
. TRBD2 TRBJ2-1 TRBV12-5 TGTGCTAGTGAACCACTAGCGGGGTCCTACAATGAGCAGTTCTTC CASEPLAGSYNEQFF
. TRBD1 TRBJ2-3 TRBV5-1 TGCGCCAGCAGCTTGGACCCAGGGACAGGGGGGAATACGCAGTATTTT CASSLDPGTGGNTQYF
few TRBD2 TRBJ2-3 TRBV14 TGTGCCGAACGGAGTTTGACGGGGGGAAGAGCAGATACGCAGTATTTT CAERSLTGGRADTQYF
few . TRBJ1-5 TRBV18 TGTGCCAGCTCGGACACAGGGAGAGGCCAGCCCCAGCATTTT CASSDTGRGQPQHF
many . TRBJ2-7 TRBV4-2 TGTGCCAGCAGCCAAGATGTGTACTACGAGCAGTACTTC CASSQDVYYEQYF
few TRBD2 TRBJ2-1 TRBV12-3/TRBV12-4 TGTGCCAGCAGTTTATTGGGACTAGGGTTCCCCTACAATGAGCAGTTCTTC CASSLLGLGFPYNEQFF
many . TRBJ2-7 TRBV5-1 TGCGCCAGCAGCTTGGCGGGGCTCTACGAGCAGTACTTC CASSLAGLYEQYF
. TRBD2 TRBJ2-1 TRBV5-6 TGTGCCAGCAGCTTGGGGTTGATTAGCGGGAGGGTTTCCTACAATGAGCAGTTCTTC CASSLGLISGRVSYNEQFF
few . TRBJ1-1 TRBV7-2 TGTGCCAGCAGCCCGCGTAGAGTGGGACATACTGAAGCTTTCTTT CASSPRRVGHTEAFF
. TRBD2 TRBJ2-4 TRBV25-1 TGTGCCAGCAGTGAATTTGGAGCGGGAGTTGACAAAAACATTCAGTACTTC CASSEFGAGVDKNIQYF
few . TRBJ2-5 TRBV14 TGTGCCAGCAGCCGATATGGGGGAATCCAAGAGACCCAGTACTTC CASSRYGGIQETQYF
. . TRBJ1-1 TRBV29-1 TGCAGCGTTGGAGGACTCGGAGCCCTGAACACTGAAGCTTTCTTT CSVGGLGALNTEAFF
few . TRBJ2-1 TRBV27 TGTGCCAGCAGTTTAGAGGGGGGTCTTCCCTACAATGAGCAGTTCTTC CASSLEGGLPYNEQFF
. . TRBJ1-5 TRBV20-1 TGCAGTGCTAGAGATTGGGGGCAGAATAGCAATCAGCCCCAGCATTTT CSARDWGQNSNQPQHF
. TRBD2 TRBJ2-1 TRBV5-1 TGCGCCAGCAGCTGGGAGCCTAGCGGGGGCCGGGGTAGACCTGAGCAGTTCTTC CASSWEPSGGRGRPEQFF
. TRBD2 TRBJ2-1 TRBV6-1 TGTGCCAGCAGCATCATGGGACTAGCGGACCCAAGCTCCTACAATGAGCAGTTCTTC CASSIMGLADPSSYNEQFF
. TRBD2 TRBJ2-5 TRBV7-9 TGTGCCAGCAGGGTAACTAGCGGGGACGAGAGAGAGACCCAGTACTTC CASRVTSGDERETQYF
. . TRBJ2-4 TRBV3-1 TGTGCCAGCAGCCGGACGGGTGAGACCAAAAACATTCAGTACTTC CASSRTGETKNIQYF
. . TRBJ1-1 TRBV4-1 TGCGCCAGTAGCCAAGAAAAGCTAAACACTGAAGCTTTCTTT CASSQEKLNTEAFF
few . TRBJ2-2 TRBV20-1 TGCAGTGCTAGATCCACCTCCACCGGGGAGCTGTTTTTT CSARSTSTGELFF
. . TRBJ2-7 TRBV6-2/TRBV6-3 TGTGCCAGCAGGACGCCGGGCTTAAGGTCCTACGAGCAGTACTTC CASRTPGLRSYEQYF
many . TRBJ2-1 TRBV20-1 TGCAGTGCTAGAGATGCCTCTGGGGCCAATGAGCAGTTCTTC CSARDASGANEQFF
. . TRBJ1-5 TRBV28 TGTGCCAGCAGTGGTGAAGGGGGAGGGAAGCAGCCCCAGCATTTT CASSGEGGGKQPQHF
. TRBD1 TRBJ1-2 TRBV2 TGTGCCAGCAGGGGGACAGAATATTCTAGCTATGGCTACACCTTC CASRGTEYSSYGYTF
few TRBD2 TRBJ2-1 TRBV5-1 TGCGCCAGCAGCGCGGGACTAGGTTACAATGAGCAGTTCTTC CASSAGLGYNEQFF
. . TRBJ2-6 TRBV12-3/TRBV12-4 TGTGCCAGCAGTTCGGGACCTGAGGCCAACGTCCGGACTTTC CASSSGPEANVRTF